These 14 T cell receptor beta chains share one sample of origin, sequenced in a study of blood T cell repertoires in COVID-19. Repertoires were generated with immunoSEQ multiplex PCR, while TCRdb's copy carries only in-frame clones and drops some. The data hold roughly 250,000 clones, with approximately 89% observed a single time. The material sequenced was PBMCs or T cells enriched from blood (not recorded which). Every receptor here comes from a woman aged 40 to 50 with acute COVID-19.

The chain is built from TRBV24-1 and TRBJ1-2; D call uncertain. The V gene's germline CDR1 is KGHDR and CDR2 SFDVKD. V lost 12 bases, J lost 6 bases, and 19 bases lay in between. This CDR3 comprises 13 residues. The CDR3, as DNA: TGTGCCGTGGCTTCGGCGGAAGTTGATGGCTACACCTTC. This codes for CAVASAEVDGYTF.

The chain combines TRBV27 with TRBJ2-7, with 7 bases aligning to TRBD1. Germline trimming cut 5 bases from V and 4 bases from J; bases unmatched to any gene: 11. Per the germline V gene, CDR1 is MNHEY and CDR2 is SMNVEV (reference sequence). The CDR3 is made up of 15 amino acids. DNA for the CDR3: TGTGCCAGCAGTCGACCGACAGGGACCTTTTACGAGCAGTACTTC. Amino acid sequence: CASSRPTGTFYEQYF.

The V call is TRBV11-3, the J call TRBJ2-3, with TRBD2 matching 8 bases. The V and J ends lost 3 bases and 6 bases, in that order; junction bases with no gene match: 11. Germline CDR1 reads SGHNT; CDR2 reads YENEEA. This CDR3 is built from 16 residues. The CDR3 sequence: CASSFASGTRGDTQYF. CDR3 in DNA: TGTGCCAGCAGCTTCGCATCCGGGACTAGGGGTGATACGCAGTATTTT.

V and J are TRBV6-5 and TRBJ2-1, with a possible D match to TRBD1 (5 bases). This CDR3 comprises 15 residues. V was shortened by 2 bases and J by 6 bases, with 14 bases between the two germline ends. Germline lookup yields CDR1 MNHEY and CDR2 SVGAGI. The CDR3 loop reads CASSYDPKGSNEQFF. In DNA, the CDR3 is TGTGCCAGCAGTTACGACCCCAAGGGGTCCAATGAGCAGTTCTTC.

This rearrangement joins TRBV7-2 to TRBJ2-5; 14 bases line up with TRBD2. Looked up from germline, CDR1 is SGHTA and CDR2 is FQGNSA. J gave up 2 bases and V 3 bases, and 8 bases lay outside the gene matches. This CDR3 is 18 amino acids long. CDR3 amino acids: CASSFSGTSGRPQETQYF. The CDR3 coding sequence is TGTGCCAGCAGCTTCAGCGGGACTAGCGGGAGACCTCAAGAGACCCAGTACTTC.

The V gene is TRBV7-3, the J gene TRBJ1-1; TRBD1 matches 7 bases. Germline loops: CDR1 SGHTA, CDR2 FQGTGA. The V gene end was trimmed by 5 bases and the J gene end by 0 bases; junction bases not matched to a gene: 3. CDR3 length: 14 residues. The CDR3 DNA reads as TGTGCCAGCAGCATGACAGGGTTGAACACTGAAGCTTTCTTT. Its translation: CASSMTGLNTEAFF.

The rearrangement joins TRBV19 to TRBJ1-2; possible D gene TRBD1, 6 bases. This CDR3 has 14 residues. CDR1 and CDR2 from the germline V gene are LNHDA and SQIVND (reference sequence). V lost 6 bases and J lost 7, with 18 bases in between. The CDR3 loop is CASRSGGASVGYTF. DNA of the CDR3: TGTGCCAGTAGATCGGGGGGCGCTTCGGTTGGCTACACCTTC.

The rearrangement uses TRBV5-1 and TRBJ2-6, with D perhaps matching TRBD1 (5 bases). V lost 0 bases and J lost 0, with 13 bases in between. Germline loops: CDR1 SGHRS, CDR2 YFSETQ. The CDR3 covers 18 residues. The CDR3 sequence: CASSLVTGPNSGANVLTF. The CDR3 nucleotides are TGCGCCAGCAGCTTGGTCACAGGCCCAAACTCTGGGGCCAACGTCCTGACTTTC.

V usage is TRBV27 and J usage is TRBJ2-1, with TRBD2 matching 10 bases. J was trimmed by 6 bases and V by 2 bases; bases with no gene match: 10. Germline CDR1 is MNHEY and CDR2 is SMNVEV (reference sequence). CDR3 length: 17 amino acids. CDR3 bases: TGTGCCAGCAGTTTACGGATAGCGGGAGGTCAGGGCAATGAGCAGTTCTTC. Translating gives CASSLRIAGGQGNEQFF.

The chain is built from TRBV28 and TRBJ1-6, with no clear D. V was pared by 4 bases and J by 12 bases, with 10 bases between. The CDR3 is 12 residues long. CDR1 and CDR2 from the germline V gene are MDHEN and SYDVKM. The CDR3 DNA reads TGTGCCAGCAGTTCGCCCCGCGGACCCCTCCACTTT. This translates into CASSSPRGPLHF.

The chain uses TRBV28 and TRBJ1-1; 12 bases agree with TRBD1. Germline V gene lookup returns CDR1 MDHEN and CDR2 SYDVKM. V was clipped by 6 bases and J by 3 bases; unmatched bases: 5. CDR3 length: 15 amino acids. The CDR3 loop is CASRGTGGGDTEAFF. The CDR3 coding sequence is TGTGCCAGCAGGGGGACAGGGGGCGGAGACACTGAAGCTTTCTTT.

The chain is built from TRBV2 and TRBJ2-7; D unclear. Germline CDR1 and CDR2: SNHLY and FYNNEI. The CDR3 consists of 16 residues. The germline V and J ends were trimmed by 2 bases and 3 bases, with 17 bases remaining between them. The CDR3 loop reads CASSESLRLEYYEQYF. The CDR3 bases are TGTGCCAGCAGTGAAAGCCTCCGGTTGGAGTACTACGAGCAGTACTTC.

The V gene is TRBV5-1, the J gene TRBJ2-1; D gene unclear. Germline CDR1 SGHRS, CDR2 YFSETQ. This CDR3 is 14 amino acids long. Between the trimmed V and J ends, which lost 4 bases and 7 bases, there was a span of 15 bases. The CDR3 loop reads CASSQTVAWNEQFF. The CDR3, as DNA: TGCGCCAGCAGCCAGACCGTAGCCTGGAATGAGCAGTTCTTC.

V and J are TRBV11-2 and TRBJ2-1; TRBD2 aligns across 9 bases. Trimming removed 5 bases from V and 4 bases from J; junction bases left unmatched: 3. This CDR3 has 14 amino acids. CDR1 is SGHAT, CDR2 FQNNGV, per germline. CDR3 DNA: TGTGCCAGCAGCCTGGGACTAGCTTACAATGAGCAGTTCTTC. Encoded protein: CASSLGLAYNEQFF.